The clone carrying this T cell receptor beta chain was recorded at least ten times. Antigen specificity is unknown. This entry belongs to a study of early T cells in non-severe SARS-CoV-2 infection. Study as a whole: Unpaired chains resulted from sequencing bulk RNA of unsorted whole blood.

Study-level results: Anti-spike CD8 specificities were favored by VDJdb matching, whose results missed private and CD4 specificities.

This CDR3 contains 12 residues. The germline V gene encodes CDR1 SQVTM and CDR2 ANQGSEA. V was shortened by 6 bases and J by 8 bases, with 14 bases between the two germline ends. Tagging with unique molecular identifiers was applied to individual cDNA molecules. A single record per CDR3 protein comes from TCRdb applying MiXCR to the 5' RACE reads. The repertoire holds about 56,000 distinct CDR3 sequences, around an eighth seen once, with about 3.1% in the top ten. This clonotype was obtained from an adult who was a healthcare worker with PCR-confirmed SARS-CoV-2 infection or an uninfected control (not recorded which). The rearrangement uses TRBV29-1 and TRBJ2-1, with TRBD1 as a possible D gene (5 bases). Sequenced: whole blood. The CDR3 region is CSVDWGRDEQFF. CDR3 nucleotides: TGCAGCGTCGATTGGGGCCGCGATGAGCAGTTCTTC.